The sequence of this T cell receptor (beta chain) was determined in a study of molecular identifiers for immune sequencing clone quantification. TCRdb re-called the PCR reads with MiXCR, one entry per CDR3 protein. Of a few hundred thousand distinct CDR3 sequences detected, over 20% appear once; the ten largest clones hold around 0.7%. Germline CDR1 reads KGHSH; CDR2 reads LQKENI. After removal of 2 bases from V and 2 bases from J, the junction contained 4 bases not matched to a gene. The CDR3 covers 15 residues. When naive CD8 T cells were sorted, they were gated as CD8+CD4-CCR7+CD45RA+. The clonotype comes from a human donor in good health. Some libraries in this study had Jurkat cell RNA spiked in. The gene calls are TRBV18 and TRBJ2-5; the match to TRBD1 covers 8 bases. Sequenced input: naive CD8+ T cells from blood, with Jurkat cell RNA spiked in. Subset of the sample: FACS-sorted CD8+CD4-CCR7+CD45RA+ naive T cells. The CDR3 DNA reads TGTGCCAGCTCACCAGCCGGGACAGGTCAAGAGACCCAGTACTTC. Translation gives CASSPAGTGQETQYF.